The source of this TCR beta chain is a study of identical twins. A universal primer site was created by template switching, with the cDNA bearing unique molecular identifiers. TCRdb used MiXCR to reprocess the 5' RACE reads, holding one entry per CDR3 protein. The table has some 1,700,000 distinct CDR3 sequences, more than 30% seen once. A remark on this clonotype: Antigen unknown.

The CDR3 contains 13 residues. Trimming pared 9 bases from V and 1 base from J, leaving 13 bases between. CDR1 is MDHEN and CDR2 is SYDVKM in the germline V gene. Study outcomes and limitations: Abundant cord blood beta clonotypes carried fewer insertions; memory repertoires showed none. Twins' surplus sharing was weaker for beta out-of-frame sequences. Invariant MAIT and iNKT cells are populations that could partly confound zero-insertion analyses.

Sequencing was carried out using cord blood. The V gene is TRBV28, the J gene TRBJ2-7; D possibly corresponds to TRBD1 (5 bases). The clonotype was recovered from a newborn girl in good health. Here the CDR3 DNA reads TGTGCCAGTACAAAAGGGGCATCCTACGAGCAGTACTTC. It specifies CASTKGASYEQYF. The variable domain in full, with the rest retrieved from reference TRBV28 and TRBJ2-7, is DVKVTQSSRYLVKRTGEKVFLECVQDMDHENMFWYRQDPGLGLRLIYFSYDVKMKEKGDIPEGYSVSREKKERFSLILESASTNQTSMYLCASTKGASYEQYFGPGTRLTVT.